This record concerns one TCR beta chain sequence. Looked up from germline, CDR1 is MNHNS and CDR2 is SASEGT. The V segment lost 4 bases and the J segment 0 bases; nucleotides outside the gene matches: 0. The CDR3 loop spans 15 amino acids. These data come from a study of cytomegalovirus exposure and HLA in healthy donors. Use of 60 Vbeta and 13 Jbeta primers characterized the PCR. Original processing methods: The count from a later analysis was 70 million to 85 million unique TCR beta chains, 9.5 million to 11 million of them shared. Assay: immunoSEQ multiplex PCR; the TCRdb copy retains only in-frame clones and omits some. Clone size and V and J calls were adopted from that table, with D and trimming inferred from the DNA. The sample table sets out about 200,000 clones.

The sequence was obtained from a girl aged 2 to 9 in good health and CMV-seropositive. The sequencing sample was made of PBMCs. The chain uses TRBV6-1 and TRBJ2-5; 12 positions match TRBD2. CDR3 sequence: CASSGLAGDQETQYF. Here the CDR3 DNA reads TGTGCCAGCAGTGGACTAGCGGGAGACCAAGAGACCCAGTACTTC.